This TCR beta chain comes out of a study of vaccination effects on CD4 cells after COVID-19. Study overall: Post-vaccine specimens were collected at a median of 72 days following the second dose.

This CDR3 region has 12 residues. Germline V lookup: CDR1 KGHSH, CDR2 LQKENI. Trimming removed 4 bases at V and 3 bases at J, with 6 bases between. With the ViraFEST assay, the study expanded antigen-specific CD4+ T cells using viral peptide pools, then sequenced them. An approximately 10-day culture period preceded the isolation of CD4+ T cells. The participants, recipients of two vaccine doses, got either BNT162b2 or mRNA-1273. Every well got 1.5 million to 2.5 million PBMC, which were grown with around 10 IU/ml IL-2 and about 9.5 ug/ml peptides. Method: immunoSEQ multiplex PCR; TCRdb's copy keeps in-frame clones and lacks some. Among tens of thousands of clones listed, around 74% were seen once. On this clone itself: Its antigen remains unidentified.

Study-wide findings and caveats: In healthy vaccinees, only 1 of 255 vaccine-induced clones cross-reacted with common cold coronaviruses.

The rearrangement joins TRBV18 to TRBJ1-1; D is undetermined. The sample was CD4+ T cells from PBMCs cultured with HCoV-229E spike peptides, taken after COVID-19 vaccination. The TCR originated in a human donor who received a COVID-19 vaccine. Here the CDR3 DNA reads TGTGCCAGCTCACAAGCCGACACTGAAGCTTTCTTT. This gives the protein CASSQADTEAFF. Based on the CDR3 plus reference TRBV18 and TRBJ1-1, the full variable domain is NAGVMQNPRHLVRRRGQEARLRCSPMKGHSHVYWYRQLPEEGLKFMVYLQKENIIDESGMPKERFSAEFPKEGPSILRIQQVVRGDSAAYFCASSQADTEAFFGQGTRLTVV.